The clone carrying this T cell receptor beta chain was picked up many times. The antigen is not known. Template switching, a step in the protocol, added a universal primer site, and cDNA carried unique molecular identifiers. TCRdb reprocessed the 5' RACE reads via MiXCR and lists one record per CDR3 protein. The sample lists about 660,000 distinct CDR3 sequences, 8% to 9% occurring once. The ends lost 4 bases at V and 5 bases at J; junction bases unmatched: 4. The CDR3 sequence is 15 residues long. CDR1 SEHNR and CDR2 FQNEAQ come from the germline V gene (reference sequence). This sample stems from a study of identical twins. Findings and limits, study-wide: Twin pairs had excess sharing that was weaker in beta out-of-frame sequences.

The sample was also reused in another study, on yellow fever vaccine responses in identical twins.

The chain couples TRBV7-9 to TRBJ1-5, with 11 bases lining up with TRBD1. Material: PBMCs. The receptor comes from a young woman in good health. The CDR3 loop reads CASSSGDRGDQPQHF. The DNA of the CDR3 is TGTGCCAGCAGCTCGGGGGACAGGGGGGATCAGCCCCAGCATTTT.